This T cell receptor beta chain was sequenced for a study of PD-1 blockade in classical Hodgkin lymphoma. A remark on this clone: The target antigen is unknown.

TCRdb's table, derived via immunoSEQ multiplex PCR, lists solely in-frame clones and lacks some. The sample consists of about 96,000 clones, 90% to 95% of them appearing once. Findings of the study overall: Reports indicated that newly diagnosed patients had lower baseline TCR diversity than healthy donors did. Undefined causes, possibly disease activity or prior therapy, underlie the repertoire differences. CD4+ TCR diversity, unlike CD8+, climbed significantly by C4D1.

Time point noted: cycle 4 day 1 (C4D1), after five to seven weeks of nivolumab. Each patient experienced a relapse that followed autologous stem cell transplantation, and brentuximab vedotin exposure varied. Best response was recorded as complete response, partial response or progressive disease. Unmatched junction bases numbered 16, after V lost 6 bases and J lost 2 bases. CDR3 length: 19 amino acids. Germline loops: CDR1 LNHDA, CDR2 SQIVND (reference sequence). The receptor was derived from a human donor with classical Hodgkin lymphoma. The rearrangement links TRBV19 to TRBJ2-1; 10 bases map to TRBD1. The sample consisted of peripheral blood mononuclear cells (PBMCs), taken before the fourth cycle of nivolumab. CDR3 nucleotide sequence: TGTGCCAGTAGCGGAGGGACAGGGGACCTCTACTTTGCCTACAATGAGCAGTTCTTC. Protein sequence: CASSGGTGDLYFAYNEQFF.